Sequencing of this T cell receptor (beta chain) was carried out in a study of CXCR3-negative and CXCR3-positive naive CD8 T cells. Study information: Each library gave roughly 1.4 +/- 0.3 million of approximately 140 million TRB reads. Study results and caveats: TRB CDR3s were more hydrophobic in CXCR3-positive than in CXCR3-negative naive cells. Diversity ran similarly high across both naive subsets but far lower in memory CD8+ cells.

Libraries were UMI-labeled 5' RACE TRB cDNA. Following a re-call of the 5' RACE reads, TCRdb has one entry per CDR3 protein and lacks DNA. The table lists some 140,000 distinct CDR3 sequences. As concerns this clonotype: Its antigen is currently unknown.

Sorting was done in triplicate for each CD8+ T cell subset (under 330,000 cells each). CD45RO-CCR7+CD27+CD95- expression identified naive CD8+ T cells. The sample consisted of naive CXCR3+ CD8+ T cells from blood. Subset in this sample: CD45RO-CCR7+CD27+CD95- naive CD8+ T cells expressing CXCR3 (TNR3+). The source of this sequence is a human donor in good health. Some clones in this sample may be carry-over from other donors' samples.

CDR3: CASSLEGEADTQYF. V and J are TRBV7-3 and TRBJ2-3; TCRdb's assignment of TRBD2 cannot be checked, as there is no DNA. This CDR3 has 14 residues. Germline values: CDR1 SGHTA, CDR2 FQGTGA. The full variable domain, with the rest looked up from reference TRBV7-3 and TRBJ2-3, is GAGVSQTPSNKVTEKGKYVELRCDPISGHTALYWYRQSLGQGPEFLIYFQGTGAADDSGLPNDRFFAVRPEGSVSTLKIQRTERGDSAVYLCASSLEGEADTQYFGPGTRLTVL.